The table lists the clone carrying this T cell receptor (beta chain) with a count of one. The length of the CDR3 is 13 residues. Germline CDR1 and CDR2: SQVTM and ANQGSEA. V lost 3 bases, J lost 7 bases, and 4 bases stayed unmatched. This sample was taken from a study of blood T cell repertoires in COVID-19. Clones were read by immunoSEQ multiplex PCR, and TCRdb kept only the in-frame ones, dropping some. The sample includes 250,000 to 350,000 clones, around 82% of them seen just once. The V call is TRBV29-1, the J call TRBJ1-4, with 8 bases matching TRBD1. Sequencing was done on a sample of peripheral blood. The receptor's source is a woman aged 45-65 years with acute or convalescent COVID-19. Here the CDR3 reads CSVEDREGEKLFF. CDR3 DNA: TGCAGCGTTGAGGACAGGGAGGGTGAAAAACTGTTTTTT.